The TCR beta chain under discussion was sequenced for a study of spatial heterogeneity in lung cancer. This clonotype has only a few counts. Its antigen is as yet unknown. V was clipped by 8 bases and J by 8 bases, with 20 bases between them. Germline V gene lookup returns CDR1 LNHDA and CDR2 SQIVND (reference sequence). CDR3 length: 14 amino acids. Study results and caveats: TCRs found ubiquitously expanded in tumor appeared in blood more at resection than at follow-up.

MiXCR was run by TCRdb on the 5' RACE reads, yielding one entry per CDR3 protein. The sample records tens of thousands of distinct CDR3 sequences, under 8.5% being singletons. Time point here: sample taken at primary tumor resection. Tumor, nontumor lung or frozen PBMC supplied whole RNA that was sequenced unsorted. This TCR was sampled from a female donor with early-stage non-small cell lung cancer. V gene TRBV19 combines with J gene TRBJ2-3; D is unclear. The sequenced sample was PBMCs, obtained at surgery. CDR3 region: CASGNFAATSTQYF. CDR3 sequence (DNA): TGTGCCAGTGGAAACTTCGCGGCTACGTCTACGCAGTATTTT.